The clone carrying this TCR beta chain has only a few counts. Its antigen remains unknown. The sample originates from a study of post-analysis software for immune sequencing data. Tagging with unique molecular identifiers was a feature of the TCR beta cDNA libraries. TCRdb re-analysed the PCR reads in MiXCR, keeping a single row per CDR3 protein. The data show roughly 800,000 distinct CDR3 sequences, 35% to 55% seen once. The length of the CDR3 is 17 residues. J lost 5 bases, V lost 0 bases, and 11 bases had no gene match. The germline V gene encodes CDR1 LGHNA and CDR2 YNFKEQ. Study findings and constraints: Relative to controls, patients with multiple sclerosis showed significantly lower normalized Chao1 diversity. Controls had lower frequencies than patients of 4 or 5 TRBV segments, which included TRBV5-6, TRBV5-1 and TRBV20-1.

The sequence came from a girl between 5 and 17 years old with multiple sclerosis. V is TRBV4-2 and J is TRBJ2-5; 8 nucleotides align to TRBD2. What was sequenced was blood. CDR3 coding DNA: TGTGCCAGCAGCCAAGATCTACGCGGGGGGCTCCGCGAGACCCAGTACTTC. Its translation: CASSQDLRGGLRETQYF.